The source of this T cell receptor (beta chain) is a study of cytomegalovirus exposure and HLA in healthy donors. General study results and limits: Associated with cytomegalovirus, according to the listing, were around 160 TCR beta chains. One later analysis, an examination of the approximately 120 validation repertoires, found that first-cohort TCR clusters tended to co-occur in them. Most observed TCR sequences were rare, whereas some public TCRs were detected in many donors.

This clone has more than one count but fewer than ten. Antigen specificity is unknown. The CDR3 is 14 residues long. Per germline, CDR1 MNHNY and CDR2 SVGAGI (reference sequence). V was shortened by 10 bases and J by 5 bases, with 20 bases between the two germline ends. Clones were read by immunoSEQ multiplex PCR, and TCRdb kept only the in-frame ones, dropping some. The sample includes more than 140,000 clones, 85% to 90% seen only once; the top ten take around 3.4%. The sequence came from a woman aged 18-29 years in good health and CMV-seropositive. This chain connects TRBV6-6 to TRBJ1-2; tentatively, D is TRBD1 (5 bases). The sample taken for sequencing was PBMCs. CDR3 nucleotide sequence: TGTGCCACCTCCTTCGGGGGGGTTTCGTATGGCTACACCTTC. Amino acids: CATSFGGVSYGYTF.